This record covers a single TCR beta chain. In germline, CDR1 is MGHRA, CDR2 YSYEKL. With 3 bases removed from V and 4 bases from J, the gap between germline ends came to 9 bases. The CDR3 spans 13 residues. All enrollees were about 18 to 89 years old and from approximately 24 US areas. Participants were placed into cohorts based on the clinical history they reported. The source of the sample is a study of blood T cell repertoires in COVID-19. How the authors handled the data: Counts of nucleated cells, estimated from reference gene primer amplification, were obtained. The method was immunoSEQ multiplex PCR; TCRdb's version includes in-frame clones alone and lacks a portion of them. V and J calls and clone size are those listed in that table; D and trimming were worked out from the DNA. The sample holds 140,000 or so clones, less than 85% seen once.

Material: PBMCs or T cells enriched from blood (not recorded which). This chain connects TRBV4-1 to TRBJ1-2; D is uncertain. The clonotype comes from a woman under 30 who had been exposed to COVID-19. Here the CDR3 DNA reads TGCGCCAGCAGCCAGAGAGGTGTCTATGGCTACACCTTC. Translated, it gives CASSQRGVYGYTF.